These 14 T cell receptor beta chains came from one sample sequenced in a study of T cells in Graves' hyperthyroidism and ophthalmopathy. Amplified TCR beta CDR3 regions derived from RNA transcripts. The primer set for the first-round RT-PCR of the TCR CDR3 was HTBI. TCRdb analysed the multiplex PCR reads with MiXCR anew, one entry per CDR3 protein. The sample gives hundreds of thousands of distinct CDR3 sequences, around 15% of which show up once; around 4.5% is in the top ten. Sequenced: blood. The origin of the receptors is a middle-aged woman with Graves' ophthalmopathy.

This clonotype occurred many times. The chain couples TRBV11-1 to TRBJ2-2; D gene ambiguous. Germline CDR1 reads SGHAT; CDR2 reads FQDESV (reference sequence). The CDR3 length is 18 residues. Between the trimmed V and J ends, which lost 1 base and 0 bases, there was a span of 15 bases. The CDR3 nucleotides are TGTGCCAGCAGCTTAGGTATTGGGCTATACGCGAACACCGGGGAGCTGTTTTTT. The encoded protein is CASSLGIGLYANTGELFF.

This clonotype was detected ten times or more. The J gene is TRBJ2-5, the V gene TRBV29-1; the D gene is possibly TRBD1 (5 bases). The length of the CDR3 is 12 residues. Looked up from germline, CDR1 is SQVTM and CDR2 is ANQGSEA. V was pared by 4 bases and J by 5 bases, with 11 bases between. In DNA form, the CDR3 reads TGCAGCGTTGGGCAGGGATGGGAGACCCAGTACTTC. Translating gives CSVGQGWETQYF.

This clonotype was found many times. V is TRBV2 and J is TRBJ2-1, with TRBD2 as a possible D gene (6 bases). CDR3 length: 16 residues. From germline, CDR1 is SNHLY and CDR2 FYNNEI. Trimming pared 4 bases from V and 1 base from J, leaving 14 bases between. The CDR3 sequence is CASSAGIGSSYNEQFF. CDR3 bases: TGTGCCAGCAGTGCTGGAATCGGGAGTTCCTACAATGAGCAGTTCTTC.

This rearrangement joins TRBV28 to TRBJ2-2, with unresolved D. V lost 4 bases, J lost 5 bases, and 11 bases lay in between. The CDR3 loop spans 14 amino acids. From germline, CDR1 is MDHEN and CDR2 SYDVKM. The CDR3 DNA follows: TGTGCCAGCAGTTCCGGCCGTAGGACCGGGGAGCTGTTTTTT. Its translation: CASSSGRRTGELFF.

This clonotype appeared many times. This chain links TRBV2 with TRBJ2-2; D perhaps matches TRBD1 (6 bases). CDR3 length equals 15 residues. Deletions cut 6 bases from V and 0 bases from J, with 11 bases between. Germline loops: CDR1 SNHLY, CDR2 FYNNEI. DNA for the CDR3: TGTGCCAGCAGCCGGGACACCCCGAACACCGGGGAGCTGTTTTTT. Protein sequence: CASSRDTPNTGELFF.

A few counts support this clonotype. DNA for the CDR3: TGTGCCAGCTCACAGGGGGTTGCGGACACTGAAGCTTTCTTT. Translation gives CASSQGVADTEAFF. The rearrangement links TRBV18 to TRBJ1-1, with D possibly matching TRBD1 (6 bases). Trimming took 4 bases from V and 3 from J, leaving 12 bases between them. Germline V CDR1 and CDR2: KGHSH, LQKENI. The CDR3 length is 14 residues.

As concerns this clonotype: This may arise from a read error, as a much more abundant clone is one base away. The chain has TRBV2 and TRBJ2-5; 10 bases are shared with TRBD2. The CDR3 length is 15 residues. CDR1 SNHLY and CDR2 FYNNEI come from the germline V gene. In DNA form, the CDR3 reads TGTGCCAGCACCCGTTTAGCGGGAGGAGATGAGACCCGGTACTTC. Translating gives CASTRLAGGDETRYF.

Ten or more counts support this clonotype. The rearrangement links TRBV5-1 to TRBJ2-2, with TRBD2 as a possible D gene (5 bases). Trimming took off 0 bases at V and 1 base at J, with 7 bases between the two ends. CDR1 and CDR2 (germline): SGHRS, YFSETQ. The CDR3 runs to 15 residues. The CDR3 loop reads CASSLDGRNTGELFF. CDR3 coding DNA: TGCGCCAGCAGCTTGGATGGGAGGAACACCGGGGAGCTGTTTTTT.

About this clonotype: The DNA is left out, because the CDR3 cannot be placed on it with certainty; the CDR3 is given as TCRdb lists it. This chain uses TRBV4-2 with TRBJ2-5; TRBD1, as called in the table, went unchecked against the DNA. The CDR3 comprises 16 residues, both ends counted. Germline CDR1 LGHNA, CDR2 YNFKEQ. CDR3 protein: CASSQDFATGSETRYF.

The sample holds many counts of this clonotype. CDR3 nucleotides: TGCAGTGCTACCTTAGCAGCCCCAGAGACCCAGTACTTC. Translating gives CSATLAAPETQYF. The chain combines TRBV20-1 with TRBJ2-5; D is undetermined. The germline gives CDR1 DFQATT, CDR2 SNEGSKA (reference sequence). CDR3 length equals 13 residues. Trimming removed 4 bases from V and 4 bases from J, with 13 bases in between.

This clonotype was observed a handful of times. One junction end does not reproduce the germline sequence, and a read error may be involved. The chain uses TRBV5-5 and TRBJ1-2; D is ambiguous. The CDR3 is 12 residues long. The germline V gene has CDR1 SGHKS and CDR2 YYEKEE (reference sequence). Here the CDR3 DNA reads TGTGCCAGCACCTTGATCGAGGATGGCTACACCTTC. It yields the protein CASTLIEDGYTF. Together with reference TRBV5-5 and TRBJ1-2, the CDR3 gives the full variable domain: DAGVTQSPTHLIKTRGQQVTLRCSPISGHKSVSWYQQVLGQGPQFIFQYYEKEERGRGNFPDRFSARQFPNYSSELNVNALLLGDSALYLCASTLIEDGYTFGSGTRLTVV.

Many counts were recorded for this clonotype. Here the CDR3 reads CASSDLRGGDGYTF. In DNA, the CDR3 is TGTGCCAGCAGTGACCTTAGGGGAGGCGATGGCTACACCTTC. This chain links TRBV6-1 with TRBJ1-2, with D possibly TRBD1 on 5 matching bases. CDR1 is MNHNS and CDR2 is SASEGT in the germline V gene. The CDR3 has 14 amino acids. V lost 3 bases to trimming and J lost 6 bases, with 14 bases between them.

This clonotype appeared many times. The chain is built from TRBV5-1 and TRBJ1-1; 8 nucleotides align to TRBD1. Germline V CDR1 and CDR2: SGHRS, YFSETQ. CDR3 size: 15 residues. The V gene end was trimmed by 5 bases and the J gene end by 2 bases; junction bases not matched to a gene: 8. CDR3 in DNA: TGCGCCAGCAGTTTTGACAGGGGAGGCAACACTGAAGCTTTCTTT. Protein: CASSFDRGGNTEAFF.

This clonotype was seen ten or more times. CDR3 sequence: CASSLAIGHYEQYF. CDR3 coding DNA: TGTGCCAGCAGCTTAGCTATCGGCCACTACGAGCAGTACTTC. J is TRBJ2-7 and V is TRBV7-2; D not certain. CDR3 size: 14 residues. Between the trimmed V and J ends, which lost 0 bases and 3 bases, there was a span of 9 bases. Looked up from germline, CDR1 is SGHTA and CDR2 is FQGNSA.